This T cell receptor beta chain was captured by sequencing in a study of blood T cell repertoires in COVID-19. Background on the study: Whether acute or convalescent, the COVID-19 samples came from the United States, Italy and Spain. T cells, B-cell-depleted T cells, or PBMCs supplied cDNA or gDNA.

Original handling: Reference gene primer amplification gave estimated nucleated cell counts. Repertoires were generated with immunoSEQ multiplex PCR, while TCRdb's copy carries only in-frame clones and drops some. The V and J calls and clone size were taken over from that table, and D and trimming were inferred from the DNA. The sample contains some 31,000 clones, 90% to 95% of which appear only once. This TCR came from a human donor in a cohort sampled during active COVID-19. Sequencing was carried out using peripheral blood.

The CDR3 reads CASSFQGGYGYTF. CDR3 nucleotide sequence: TGTGCCAGCAGTTTCCAGGGAGGCTATGGCTACACCTTC. The chain carries TRBV12-3 or TRBV12-4 and TRBJ1-2; possibly TRBD1 for D (5 bases). The CDR3 runs 13 residues. Deletions cut 3 bases from V and 4 bases from J, with 9 bases between.